This TCR beta chain is drawn from a study of prognosis after radiotherapy for stage I lung cancer. Study overall: Non-small cell lung cancer patients were all deemed medically inoperable. Whole-study results and caveats: Unique TCR clones declined after stereotactic body radiation therapy, from a median around 10,000 to 6,900.

This clonotype was recorded many times. Its antigen is unidentified. Genomic DNA was subjected to two-round multiplex PCR for amplification of TCR beta CDR3. With primers specific to each TRBV and TRBJ gene, the first-round PCR was performed. During the second PCR round, universal primers were used. TCRdb reprocessed the multiplex PCR reads with MiXCR, giving one entry per CDR3 protein. The table shows more than 30,000 distinct CDR3 sequences, with 35% to 45% occurring only once. A volume of about 6 milliliters of peripheral blood was collected by draw at each of two time points. This CDR3 has 11 amino acids. Trimming removed 3 bases at V and 4 bases at J, with 1 base between.

The specimen was PBMCs, collected before or after stereotactic body radiation therapy (not recorded which). V is TRBV12-3 or TRBV12-4 and J is TRBJ1-5; D is ambiguous. The source of this sequence is a donor of 50 years or more with non-small cell lung cancer. The CDR3 loop is CASSLNQPQHF. CDR3 bases: TGTGCCAGCAGTTTGAATCAGCCCCAGCATTTT.